This T cell receptor beta chain originates from a study of T cells in Graves' hyperthyroidism and ophthalmopathy. Germline-derived CDR1 and CDR2 are SGHRS and YFSETQ. V lost 5 bases to trimming and J lost 0 bases, with 8 bases between them. CDR3 length equals 13 residues. General observations from the study: Ophthalmopathy was identified by the model a median around 5.9 months ahead of onset. Patients with ophthalmopathy were separated from those with stable hyperthyroidism by a 13 V-J model.

In this sample, this clonotype turned up many times. Its target is not known. The source material, RNA transcripts, was used to amplify TCR beta CDR3 regions. The study used the HTBI primer set for a first-round RT-PCR of the TCR CDR3. TCRdb reprocessed the multiplex PCR reads with MiXCR, giving one entry per CDR3 protein. In the table there are approximately 600,000 distinct CDR3 sequences, around 13% of which are singletons. This receptor was obtained from a woman under 40 with Graves' hyperthyroidism that later progressed to Graves' ophthalmopathy. V and J are TRBV5-1 and TRBJ1-1, with a weak D call TRBD1 (6 bases). What was sequenced was blood. The DNA of the CDR3 is TGCGCCAGCAGAGGGGGGGTGAACACTGAAGCTTTCTTT. Its protein product is CASRGGVNTEAFF.